The 10 T cell receptor beta chains listed next were all sequenced from one sample in a study of OX40 agonist ivuxolimab in advanced cancers. The library was produced with the immunoSEQ multiplex PCR assay. This immuneACCESS table, as held by TCRdb, lists in-frame sequences with V and J called but not all clones. Of the missing ones, under half trace to an unresolved V gene in checked studies; the others have no known cause. The sample table contains roughly 80,000 clones; only one count was recorded for about 86% of them. The top ten hold approximately 6.3% of the sample. This sample comprised CD4+ or CD8+ T cells sorted from blood, obtained in a trial of the OX40 agonist ivuxolimab. The receptors shown here come from an adult with an advanced solid tumor such as melanoma, head and neck, liver or kidney cancer.

This sequence joins TRBV4-1 and TRBJ1-3, with no clear D. CDR1 MGHRA and CDR2 YSYEKL come from the germline V gene. With 3 bases removed from V and 2 bases from J, the gap between germline ends came to 11 bases. This CDR3 contains 15 residues. The CDR3 nucleotides are TGCGCCAGCAGCCAGGGAACCGGGACTGGAAACACCATATATTTT. Translation: CASSQGTGTGNTIYF.

CDR3 residues: CASSFGGEGADTQYF. As DNA, the CDR3 is TGTGCCAGCAGCTTTGGGGGGGAGGGCGCAGATACGCAGTATTTT. V usage is TRBV7-2 and J usage is TRBJ2-3; 7 bases match TRBD2. This CDR3 is 15 amino acids long. Germline CDR1 is SGHTA and CDR2 is FQGNSA. J was trimmed by 4 bases and V by 3 bases; bases with no gene match: 7.

To note about this clone: Other nucleotide sequences from this sample produce the same CDR3. Written as DNA, the CDR3 is TGTGCCACCAGCAGAGATCCTGGGAACAATCAGCCCCAGCATTTT. This encodes CATSRDPGNNQPQHF. J is TRBJ1-5 and V is TRBV15; D is unclear. The CDR3 runs to 15 residues. V shed 0 bases and J shed 3 bases, with 9 bases lying between them. Germline-derived CDR1 and CDR2 are LNHNV and YYDKDF (reference sequence).

This clone was seen a single time. This chain uses TRBV6-6 with TRBJ1-5, with D perhaps matching TRBD1 (5 bases). This CDR3 region has 16 residues. V was cut by 2 bases and J by 7 bases, with 18 bases left in between. CDR1 MNHNY and CDR2 SVGAGI come from the germline V gene (reference sequence). CDR3 residues: CASSYEELRAGQPQHF. The DNA for the CDR3 is TGTGCCAGCAGTTACGAAGAACTCAGGGCAGGACAGCCCCAGCATTTT.

The DNA of the CDR3 is TGTGCCAGCAGCCAAGGGACTCAAGCGGGGGCATCCTACGAGCAGTACTTC. This encodes CASSQGTQAGASYEQYF. V and J are TRBV4-2 and TRBJ2-7, with 8 bases lining up with TRBD2. V shed 1 base and J 1 base; nucleotides not matched to a gene: 9. The germline V gene encodes CDR1 LGHNA and CDR2 YNFKEQ. The CDR3 has 17 residues.

The chain couples TRBV5-4 to TRBJ1-2; D gene unclear. The V gene's germline CDR1 is SGHNT and CDR2 YYREEE (reference sequence). The CDR3 totals 15 residues. Deletions cut 4 bases from V and 1 base from J, with 14 bases between. This chain's CDR3 is CASSPSLGGNYGYTF. The CDR3 nucleotides read TGTGCCAGCAGCCCGTCGCTGGGAGGTAACTATGGCTACACCTTC.

CDR3 in amino acids: CASSTGGNNQPQHF. In DNA, the CDR3 is TGTGCCAGCTCCACAGGGGGCAACAATCAGCCCCAGCATTTT. V is TRBV18 and J is TRBJ1-5; 9 bases are a match to TRBD1. Germline V gene lookup returns CDR1 KGHSH and CDR2 LQKENI. The CDR3 covers 14 residues. J gave up 3 bases and V 6 bases, and 3 bases lay outside the gene matches.

The CDR3 DNA reads as TGTGCCAGCAGTGAGACAACAGGGAACTATGGCTACACCTTC. Its protein product is CASSETTGNYGYTF. V usage is TRBV2 and J usage is TRBJ1-2; D may be TRBD1 (6 bases). CDR3 length: 14 amino acids. Germline values: CDR1 SNHLY, CDR2 FYNNEI. The V end lost 3 bases, the J end lost 2 bases, and 10 bases lay between the germline ends. Variable domain in full (rest from reference TRBV2 and TRBJ1-2): EPEVTQTPSHQVTQMGQEVILRCVPISNHLYFYWYRQILGQKVEFLVSFYNNEISEKSEIFDDQFSVERPDGSNFTLKIRSTKLEDSAMYFCASSETTGNYGYTFGSGTRLTVV.

V and J are TRBV4-1 and TRBJ2-1, with 11 bases identical to TRBD2. The CDR3 is 16 amino acids. Germline V gene data show CDR1 as MGHRA and CDR2 as YSYEKL. J lost 6 bases, V lost 4 bases, and 8 bases had no gene match. CDR3 amino acids: CASSPRTSGRFNEQFF. CDR3 in DNA: TGCGCCAGCAGCCCGCGGACTAGCGGGCGGTTCAATGAGCAGTTCTTC.

The CDR3 DNA is TGTGCCAGCAGCTTAGGACAGGGGAGTAACTATGGCTACACCTTC. It encodes CASSLGQGSNYGYTF. J is TRBJ1-2 and V is TRBV7-2; 8 bases map to TRBD1. V dropped 1 base and J dropped 1; count of bases not matched to a gene: 2. Germline-derived CDR1 and CDR2 are SGHTA and FQGNSA. This CDR3 is built from 15 residues.